The 2 T cell receptor beta chains reported below all come from one sample, sequenced in a study of cytomegalovirus exposure and HLA in healthy donors (dated by TCRdb to 2016 to 2017). Library preparation used the immunoSEQ multiplex PCR assay. For the multiplex PCR, a mixture combining 60 forward primers for TCR Vbeta segments and 13 reverse primers for TCR Jbeta segments was used. This immuneACCESS table, as held by TCRdb, lists in-frame sequences with V and J called but not all clones. Of the missing ones, under half trace to an unresolved V gene in checked studies; the others have no known cause. This sample comprises around 120,000 clones, over 70% of them detected only once. The ten largest clones add up to 4% of the sample. Specimen: PBMCs. The source of these receptors is a woman in her thirties or forties in good health and CMV-seronegative.

A few counts support this clone. This sequence joins TRBV6-1 and TRBJ2-1, with D maybe TRBD1 (6 bases). The CDR3 is 15 residues long. Germline V CDR1 and CDR2: MNHNS, SASEGT. V lost 3 bases and J lost 3, with 12 bases in between. CDR3 in DNA: TGTGCCAGCAGTGAGCCGGACAGACTCTACAATGAGCAGTTCTTC. Translation gives CASSEPDRLYNEQFF.

The chain employs TRBV19 and TRBJ2-1; maybe TRBD2 (6 bases). The CDR3 length is 18 residues. V dropped 3 bases and J dropped 6 bases, with 24 bases sitting between them. Germline CDR1 and CDR2: LNHDA and SQIVND (reference sequence). The CDR3 here is CASSMLPWTILRFNEQFF. The CDR3, as DNA: TGTGCCAGTAGTATGCTTCCTTGGACTATACTTCGGTTCAATGAGCAGTTCTTC.